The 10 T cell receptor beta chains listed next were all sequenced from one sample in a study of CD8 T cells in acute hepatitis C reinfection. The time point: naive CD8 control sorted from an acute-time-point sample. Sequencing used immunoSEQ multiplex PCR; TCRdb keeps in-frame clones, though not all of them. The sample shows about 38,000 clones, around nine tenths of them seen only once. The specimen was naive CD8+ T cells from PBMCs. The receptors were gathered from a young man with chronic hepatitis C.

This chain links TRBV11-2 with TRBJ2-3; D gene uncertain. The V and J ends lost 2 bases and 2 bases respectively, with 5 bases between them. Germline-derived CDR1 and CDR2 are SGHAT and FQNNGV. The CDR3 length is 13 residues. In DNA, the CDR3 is TGTGCCAGCAGCTTATTTTACACAGATACGCAGTATTTT. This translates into CASSLFYTDTQYF. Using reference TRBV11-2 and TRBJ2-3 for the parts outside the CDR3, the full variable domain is EAGVAQSPRYKIIEKRQSVAFWCNPISGHATLYWYQQILGQGPKLLIQFQNNGVVDDSQLPKDRFSAERLKGVDSTLKIQPAKLEDSAVYLCASSLFYTDTQYFGPGTRLTVL.

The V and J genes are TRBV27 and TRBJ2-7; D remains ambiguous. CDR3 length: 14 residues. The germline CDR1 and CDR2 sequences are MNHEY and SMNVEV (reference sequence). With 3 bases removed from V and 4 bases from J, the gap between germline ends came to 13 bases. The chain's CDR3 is CASSLGRERYEQYF. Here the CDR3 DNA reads TGTGCCAGCAGTTTGGGAAGGGAACGATACGAGCAGTACTTC.

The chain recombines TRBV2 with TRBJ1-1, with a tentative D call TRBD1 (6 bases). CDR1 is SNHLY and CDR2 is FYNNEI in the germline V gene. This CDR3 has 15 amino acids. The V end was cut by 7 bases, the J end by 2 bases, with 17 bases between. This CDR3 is CASIRATRGNTEAFF. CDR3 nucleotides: TGTGCCAGCATACGGGCCACCAGGGGAAACACTGAAGCTTTCTTT.

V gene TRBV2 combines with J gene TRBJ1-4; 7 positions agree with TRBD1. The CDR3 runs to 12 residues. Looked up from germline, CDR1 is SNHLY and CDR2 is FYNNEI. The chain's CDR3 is CATGDLGEKLFF. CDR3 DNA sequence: TGTGCTACAGGGGATTTGGGCGAAAAACTGTTTTTT.

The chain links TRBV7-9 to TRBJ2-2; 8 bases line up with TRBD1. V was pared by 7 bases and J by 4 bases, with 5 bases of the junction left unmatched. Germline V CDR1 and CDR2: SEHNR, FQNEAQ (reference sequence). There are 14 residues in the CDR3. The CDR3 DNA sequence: TGTGCCAGCAAACCCGGGACAGGCACCGGGGAGCTGTTTTTT. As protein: CASKPGTGTGELFF.

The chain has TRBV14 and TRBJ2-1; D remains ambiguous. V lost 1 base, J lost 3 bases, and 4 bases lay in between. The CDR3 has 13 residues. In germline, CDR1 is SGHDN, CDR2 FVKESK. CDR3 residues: CASSQGGYNEQFF. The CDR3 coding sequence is TGTGCCAGCAGCCAAGGGGGCTACAATGAGCAGTTCTTC.

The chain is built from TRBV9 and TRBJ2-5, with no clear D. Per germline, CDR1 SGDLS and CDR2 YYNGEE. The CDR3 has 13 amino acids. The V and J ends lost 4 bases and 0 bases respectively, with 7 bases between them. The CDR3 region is CASSPYNQETQYF. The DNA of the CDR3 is TGTGCCAGCAGCCCCTACAACCAAGAGACCCAGTACTTC.

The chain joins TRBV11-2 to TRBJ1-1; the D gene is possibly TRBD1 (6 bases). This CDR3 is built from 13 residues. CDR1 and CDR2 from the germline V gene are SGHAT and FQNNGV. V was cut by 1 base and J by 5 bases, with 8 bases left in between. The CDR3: CASSLGGLTEAFF. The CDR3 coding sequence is TGTGCCAGCAGCTTAGGGGGGCTTACTGAAGCTTTCTTT.

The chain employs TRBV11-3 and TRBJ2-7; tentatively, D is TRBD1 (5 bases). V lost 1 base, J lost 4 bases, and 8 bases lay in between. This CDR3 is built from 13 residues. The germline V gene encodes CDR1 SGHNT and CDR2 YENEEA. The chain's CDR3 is CASSLGRTYEQYF. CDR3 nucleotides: TGTGCCAGCAGCTTAGGACGGACATACGAGCAGTACTTC. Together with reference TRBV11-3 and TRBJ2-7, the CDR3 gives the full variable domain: EAGVVQSPRYKIIEKKQPVAFWCNPISGHNTLYWYLQNLGQGPELLIRYENEEAVDDSQLPKDRFSAERLKGVDSTLKIQPAELGDSAVYLCASSLGRTYEQYFGPGTRLTVT.

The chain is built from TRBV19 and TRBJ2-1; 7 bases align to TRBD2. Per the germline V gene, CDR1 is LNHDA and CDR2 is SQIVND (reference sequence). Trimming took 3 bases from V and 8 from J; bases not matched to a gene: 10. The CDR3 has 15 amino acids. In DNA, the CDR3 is TGTGCCAGTAGTATTTTGGGGACTACCGTGCATGAGCAGTTCTTC. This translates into CASSILGTTVHEQFF.